This entry features one T cell receptor (beta chain) sequence. While infection was still active, Seattle patients were enrolled and then followed longitudinally. The CDR3 consists of 14 residues. Trimming at V came to 2 bases and at J to 9 bases, leaving 5 bases not matched to a gene. Germline CDR1 reads SGHAT; CDR2 reads FQNNGV. Per the authors' pipeline: Amplified reference gene primers provided the basis for estimating nucleated cell counts. Clones were read by immunoSEQ multiplex PCR, and TCRdb kept only the in-frame ones, dropping some. For V, J and clone size, that table is used; D and trimming come from the DNA. Counted here are roughly 350,000 clones, 80% to 90% occurring once; the ten biggest clones make up about 6%. The data derive from a study of blood T cell repertoires in COVID-19. Study background: Material from acute and convalescent COVID-19 was sourced from the United States, Italy and Spain. From T cells, B-cell-depleted T cells, or PBMCs came the material, which was cDNA or gDNA.

Material: peripheral blood. J is TRBJ2-1 and V is TRBV11-2, with 9 bases that match TRBD2. The clonotype originates from a woman aged 50 to 60 with COVID-19, enrolled during active disease. Here the CDR3 reads CASSLLAGEGEQFF. The CDR3, as DNA: TGTGCCAGCAGCTTATTAGCGGGAGAAGGTGAGCAGTTCTTC.